This TCR beta chain was captured in a study of control samples from healthy donors and cancer patients. Germline CDR1 is LGHDT and CDR2 is YNNKEL (reference sequence). The CDR3 spans 13 residues. The V and J ends lost 0 bases and 8 bases respectively, with 8 bases between them. TCRdb's copy holds only in-frame clones and misses some; the assay was immunoSEQ multiplex PCR. The data show 80,000 to 85,000 clones, around nine tenths seen once. The receptor comes from a woman aged 50 to 60 in good health. The sequencing sample was made of blood. The genes are TRBV3-1 (or the pseudogene TRBV3-2) and TRBJ2-1, with D tentatively TRBD2 (6 bases). The CDR3 region has the DNA TGTGCCAGCAGCCAAGAAGGAGGGTATGAGCAGTTCTTC. Its translation: CASSQEGGYEQFF.